The 29 T cell receptor beta chains presented below share a single source sample, sequenced in a study. TCRdb ran MiXCR on the 5' RACE reads and lists one entry per CDR3 protein. The sample lists around 44,000 distinct CDR3 sequences, approximately 30% seen once, with just over 4% in the top ten. The sequencing input was tumor-infiltrating memory CD4+ T cells sorted from the breast tumor. Sample subset: memory CD4+ T cells, CD4+CD45RO+CD25-. These receptors came from a female donor with breast cancer.

The chain has TRBV7-8 and TRBJ1-1, with D perhaps matching TRBD1 (5 bases). From germline, CDR1 is SGHVS and CDR2 FQNEAQ. V was pared by 5 bases and J by 4 bases, with 17 bases between. The CDR3 is 15 amino acids. In DNA, the CDR3 is TGTGCCAGCAGCCCGAGGGAGATGGGGCGCACTGAAGCTTTCTTT. It yields the protein CASSPREMGRTEAFF. The full variable domain, its missing parts supplied by reference TRBV7-8 and TRBJ1-1, is GAGVSQSPRYKVAKRGQDVALRCDPISGHVSLFWYQQALGQGPEFLTYFQNEAQLDKSGLPSDRFFAERPEGSVSTLKIQRTQQEDSAVYLCASSPREMGRTEAFFGQGTRLTVV.

Many counts were recorded for this clonotype. The V and J genes are TRBV4-1 and TRBJ2-3; 9 nucleotides agree with TRBD2. CDR1 is MGHRA, CDR2 YSYEKL, per germline. The CDR3 length is 18 residues. Unmatched junction bases numbered 9, after V lost 0 bases and J lost 2 bases. CDR3 sequence: CASSQDQGAGGLTDTQYF. The CDR3, as DNA: TGCGCCAGCAGCCAAGATCAAGGAGCGGGGGGCCTCACAGATACGCAGTATTTT.

This clonotype was seen ten or more times. The chain joins TRBV6-1 to TRBJ2-1, with TRBD1 matching 7 bases. This CDR3 is 15 amino acids long. The V gene end was trimmed by 6 bases and the J gene end by 4 bases; junction bases not matched to a gene: 9. The germline gives CDR1 MNHNS, CDR2 SASEGT. The CDR3 sequence is CASRTSGTVYNEQFF. The CDR3, as DNA: TGTGCCAGCAGAACTTCCGGGACAGTTTACAATGAGCAGTTCTTC.

The chain carries TRBV11-2 and TRBJ2-5; D is perhaps TRBD1 (6 bases). Germline-derived CDR1 and CDR2 are SGHAT and FQNNGV. Trimming removed 4 bases at V and 4 bases at J, with 19 bases between. This CDR3 contains 16 residues. CDR3 loop: CASSSAGTTPRETQYF. CDR3 sequence (DNA): TGTGCCAGCAGCTCCGCCGGGACAACTCCCCGAGAGACCCAGTACTTC.

The chain links TRBV28 to TRBJ1-4; D call uncertain. V lost 5 bases and J lost 1, with 14 bases in between. The CDR3 runs 16 residues. The germline V gene has CDR1 MDHEN and CDR2 SYDVKM. The CDR3 DNA sequence: TGTGCCAGCAGTCCCCGTCTCGCTCAAACTAATGAAAAACTGTTTTTT. It encodes CASSPRLAQTNEKLFF. The full variable domain, its missing parts supplied by reference TRBV28 and TRBJ1-4, is DVKVTQSSRYLVKRTGEKVFLECVQDMDHENMFWYRQDPGLGLRLIYFSYDVKMKEKGDIPEGYSVSREKKERFSLILESASTNQTSMYLCASSPRLAQTNEKLFFGSGTQLSVL.

The genes are TRBV5-4 and TRBJ2-5, with 12 bases matching TRBD1. The ends lost 3 bases at V and 5 bases at J; junction bases unmatched: 5. CDR3 length: 15 amino acids. Germline V gene lookup returns CDR1 SGHNT and CDR2 YYREEE (reference sequence). DNA for the CDR3: TGTGCCAGCAGCTCCAGGGACAGGGGGCATGAGACCCAGTACTTC. Encoded protein: CASSSRDRGHETQYF. Full variable domain (outside the CDR3, taken from reference TRBV5-4 and TRBJ2-5): ETGVTQSPTHLIKTRGQQVTLRCSSQSGHNTVSWYQQALGQGPQFIFQYYREEENGRGNFPPRFSGLQFPNYSSELNVNALELDDSALYLCASSSRDRGHETQYFGPGTRLLVL.

J is TRBJ2-2 and V is TRBV21-1; the table gives TRBD1 as D, unverified against the DNA. TRBV21-1 is shown as a pseudogene. This CDR3 region has 16 residues. DNA for the CDR3: TGTGCCAGCAGCGTATTACCGGGACAGAGGGCCGGGGAGCTGTTTTTT. Translation gives CASSVLPGQRAGELFF.

At least ten counts were recorded for this clonotype. This chain uses TRBV7-3 with TRBJ2-1; D gene ambiguous. The V gene lost 5 bases and the J gene lost 6 bases, with 11 bases spanning the gap. The CDR3 extends over 13 amino acids. Germline CDR1 is SGHTA and CDR2 is FQGTGA. CDR3 amino acids: CASSGGVGNEQFF. DNA of the CDR3: TGTGCCAGCAGCGGTGGGGTTGGCAATGAGCAGTTCTTC.

Remarks on this clonotype: Possible read error: a much larger clone is one base away. The CDR3 nucleotides read TGCGCCAGCAGCCCGGGTTTCACCTTTACGTCCTACAATGGGCAGTTCTTC. It codes for CASSPGFTFTSYNGQFF. The chain uses TRBV5-1 and TRBJ2-1; D uncertain. The CDR3 length is 17 residues. Germline CDR1 and CDR2: SGHRS and YFSETQ. Full variable domain (missing parts from reference TRBV5-1 and TRBJ2-1): KAGVTQTPRYLIKTRGQQVTLSCSPISGHRSVSWYQQTPGQGLQFLFEYFSETQRNKGNFPGRFSGRQFSNSRSEMNVSTLELGDSALYLCASSPGFTFTSYNGQFFGPGTRLTVL.

A few counts support this clonotype. The V and J genes are TRBV24-1 and TRBJ2-7; 10 nucleotides line up with TRBD1. Germline V CDR1 and CDR2: KGHDR, SFDVKD. This CDR3 has 13 residues. The V and J ends lost 9 bases and 5 bases, in that order; junction bases with no gene match: 6. The chain's CDR3 is CATEAGTGDEQYF. CDR3 coding DNA: TGTGCCACCGAAGCCGGGACAGGGGACGAGCAGTACTTC.

The chain uses TRBV6-5 and TRBJ2-3; no reliable D call. The CDR3 loop spans 15 amino acids. Germline V CDR1 and CDR2: MNHEY, SVGAGI. The germline V and J ends were trimmed by 7 bases and 8 bases, with 22 bases remaining between them. CDR3 amino acids: CASTRDPQLHSTQYF. Written as DNA, the CDR3 is TGTGCCAGCACCCGAGACCCGCAGCTCCACAGTACGCAGTATTTT.

This chain links TRBV27 with TRBJ1-3; TRBD1 agrees at 7 bases. The V gene's germline CDR1 is MNHEY and CDR2 SMNVEV (reference sequence). V shed 5 bases, J shed 1 base, and the junction held 5 bases outside the gene matches. This CDR3 has 15 residues. CDR3 coding DNA: TGTGCCAGCAGTGCGAGGGGGCTATCTGGAAACACCATATATTTT. Translated: CASSARGLSGNTIYF.

V and J are TRBV7-2 and TRBJ1-6, with TRBD1 matching over 8 bases. Losses at the gene ends were 5 bases for V and 8 bases for J; bases not matched to a gene: 14. Per the germline V gene, CDR1 is SGHTA and CDR2 is FQGNSA. The length of the CDR3 is 17 residues. CDR3 DNA: TGTGCCAGCAGCCCGAGGGACAGGTCCTTTCCCTATTCACCCCTCCACTTT. Encoded protein: CASSPRDRSFPYSPLHF.

This clonotype was found a few times. The chain recombines TRBV4-2 with TRBJ2-1; 10 nucleotides agree with TRBD2. V dropped 4 bases and J dropped 6; count of bases not matched to a gene: 12. CDR1 is LGHNA, CDR2 YNFKEQ, per germline. CDR3 length: 17 residues. As DNA, the CDR3 is TGTGCCAGCAGCCCCCTTTTGGAGCGGGGGGGCGTCAATGAGCAGTTCTTC. Amino acids: CASSPLLERGGVNEQFF.

V usage is TRBV12-3 or TRBV12-4 and J usage is TRBJ2-1, with 11 bases that match TRBD2. Unmatched junction bases numbered 6, after V lost 4 bases and J lost 4 bases. This CDR3 is built from 16 residues. The CDR3 reads CASSYRLAGGYNEQFF. The DNA of the CDR3 is TGTGCCAGCAGTTACCGCTTAGCGGGAGGGTACAATGAGCAGTTCTTC.

J is TRBJ2-5 and V is TRBV5-1, with D tentatively TRBD1 or TRBD2 (5 bases each). Germline CDR1 SGHRS, CDR2 YFSETQ. The CDR3 runs to 14 residues. The germline V and J ends were trimmed by 2 bases and 4 bases, with 12 bases remaining between them. DNA for the CDR3: TGCGCCAGCAGCTTCTGGGGGAGTGGAGAGACCCAGTACTTC. It yields the protein CASSFWGSGETQYF.

The chain combines TRBV12-3 or TRBV12-4 with TRBJ2-5; D is perhaps TRBD2 (5 bases). V dropped 0 bases and J dropped 8 bases, with 7 bases sitting between them. The CDR3 is 12 residues long. Here the CDR3 reads CASSLARGTQYF. In nucleotides, the CDR3 is TGTGCCAGCAGTTTAGCCCGGGGAACCCAGTACTTC.

The chain recombines TRBV20-1 with TRBJ2-3; tentative D call: TRBD2 (6 bases). Germline V gene lookup returns CDR1 DFQATT and CDR2 SNEGSKA (reference sequence). V was trimmed by 5 bases and J by 4 bases, leaving 16 bases between them. This CDR3 is built from 14 residues. In DNA, the CDR3 is TGCAGTGCTTCGGACTACCTTTGGCCAGATACGCAGTATTTT. This gives the protein CSASDYLWPDTQYF.

V gene TRBV28 combines with J gene TRBJ1-2, with D uncertain. Deletions cut 6 bases from V and 3 bases from J, with 11 bases between. Germline V CDR1 and CDR2: MDHEN, SYDVKM. The CDR3 contains 13 residues. As DNA, the CDR3 is TGTGCCAGCAGACGGCCCGGAGACTATGGCTACACCTTC. It yields the protein CASRRPGDYGYTF.

This clonotype showed up many times. This chain links TRBV5-6 with TRBJ1-5, with D maybe TRBD1 (5 bases). V was clipped by 1 base and J by 0 bases, with 11 bases between them. Looked up from germline, CDR1 is SGHDT and CDR2 is YYEEEE. This CDR3 is 16 amino acids long. Here the CDR3 DNA reads TGTGCCAGCAGCTTGTGGGGCAGGAGTAGCAATCAGCCCCAGCATTTT. It yields the protein CASSLWGRSSNQPQHF.

Points on this clonotype: With a much larger clone just one base away, this may be a read error. This chain uses TRBV6-1 with TRBJ2-5; tentatively, D is TRBD2 (6 bases). CDR1 MNHNS and CDR2 SASEGT come from the germline V gene. The CDR3 has 17 amino acids. CDR3 bases: TGTGCCATCAGTCTGGGGGGATTGGGCAGAAAAAGGGAGACCCAGTACTTC. Amino acids: CAISLGGLGRKRETQYF.

This chain uses TRBV7-3 with TRBJ1-5; unclear D gene. Germline loops: CDR1 SGHTA, CDR2 FQGTGA. CDR3 length: 15 residues. Trimming pared 4 bases from V and 6 bases from J, leaving 16 bases between. CDR3 nucleotide sequence: TGTGCCAGCAGCTACGGGTGGGAGTTGGGTCAGCCCCAGCATTTT. This gives the protein CASSYGWELGQPQHF.

The sample holds a few counts of this clonotype. The V gene is TRBV7-9, the J gene TRBJ2-7; possible D gene TRBD1, 7 bases. V lost 4 bases and J lost 2, with 15 bases in between. CDR1 and CDR2 (germline): SEHNR, FQNEAQ (reference sequence). The CDR3 is 15 residues long. CDR3 amino acids: CASSSDQGGAYEQYF. The CDR3 nucleotides are TGTGCCAGCAGCTCCGATCAGGGGGGTGCCTACGAGCAGTACTTC.

The V gene is TRBV10-1, the J gene TRBJ2-7, with 7 nucleotides matching TRBD1. In germline, CDR1 is WNHNN, CDR2 SYGVQD (reference sequence). The junction had 3 bases not matched to a gene; V was cut back by 5 bases and J by 2 bases. This CDR3 has 13 amino acids. The CDR3 DNA sequence: TGCGCCAGCAGTAAAGACAGGGCCTACGAGCAGTACTTC. Amino acid sequence: CASSKDRAYEQYF.

This clonotype has a single count. The chain has TRBV20-1 and TRBJ2-7; possibly TRBD1 or TRBD2 for D (5 bases each). CDR1 and CDR2 (germline): DFQATT, SNEGSKA (reference sequence). The CDR3 extends over 12 amino acids. The V end lost 5 bases, the J end lost 5 bases, and 13 bases lay between the germline ends. In DNA form, the CDR3 reads TGCAGTGCTGTCGGGGCCTTTAACGAGCAGTACTTC. It encodes CSAVGAFNEQYF.

In its sample, this clonotype was seen many times. This rearrangement joins TRBV4-3 to TRBJ1-2; no definite D call. Germline CDR1 and CDR2: LGHNA and YSLEER. The CDR3 loop spans 15 amino acids. Trimming cost V 0 bases and J 4 bases, with 12 bases left between them. The CDR3 reads CASSQDLGTIYGYTF. As DNA, the CDR3 is TGCGCCAGCAGCCAAGATCTGGGCACTATCTATGGCTACACCTTC.

This clonotype was counted at least ten times. The genes are TRBV15 and TRBJ2-7; possible D gene TRBD2, 6 bases. In germline, CDR1 is LNHNV, CDR2 YYDKDF (reference sequence). The CDR3 runs to 14 residues. With 6 bases removed from V and 0 bases from J, the gap between germline ends came to 12 bases. DNA for the CDR3: TGTGCCACCAGTGGAAAGCGGGCCTCCTACGAGCAGTACTTC. Protein product: CATSGKRASYEQYF.

The V gene is TRBV5-5, the J gene TRBJ2-6; D not certain. Trimming shortened V by 0 bases and J by 2 bases, and 9 bases separated the two germline ends. Per the germline V gene, CDR1 is SGHKS and CDR2 is YYEKEE (reference sequence). The CDR3 length is 16 residues. The CDR3 is CASSLGSSTGANVLTF. CDR3 nucleotide sequence: TGTGCCAGCAGCTTGGGATCCTCCACTGGGGCCAACGTCCTGACTTTC. The whole variable domain, remainder taken from reference TRBV5-5 and TRBJ2-6, is DAGVTQSPTHLIKTRGQQVTLRCSPISGHKSVSWYQQVLGQGPQFIFQYYEKEERGRGNFPDRFSARQFPNYSSELNVNALLLGDSALYLCASSLGSSTGANVLTFGAGSRLTVL.

A few counts support this clonotype. V gene TRBV5-1 combines with J gene TRBJ2-7; tentative D call: TRBD2 (7 bases). V lost 4 bases, J lost 1 base, and 15 bases lay in between. Germline CDR1 and CDR2: SGHRS and YFSETQ. There are 15 residues in the CDR3. CDR3 coding DNA: TGCGCCAGCAGCCAAGGGGGGGGTCCGTCCTACGAGCAGTACTTC. Protein product: CASSQGGGPSYEQYF.